What follows are 16 T cell receptor beta chains derived from one specimen sequenced in a study of T cells in Graves' hyperthyroidism and ophthalmopathy (dated by TCRdb to the late 2010s). Receptor amplification or capture employed multiplex PCR. The listed sequencing device is Illumina HiSeq 2000. The TCR beta CDR3 regions were amplified from the RNA transcripts. For the first round of RT-PCR on the TCR CDR3, the HTBI primer set was used together with the Qiagen OneStep RT-PCR kit. TCRdb handled the public reads itself, with Q25 trimming in fastp and clone calling in MiXCR, and kept productive beta chains. Rows are unified per CDR3 protein, each entry keeping the most common DNA and genes. Across this sample there are hundreds of thousands of distinct CDR3 sequences, with roughly 13% seen only once. The ten largest clones capture around 9.2% of the sample. Sample: blood. Receptors were obtained from a woman in her late teens or twenties with Graves' hyperthyroidism.

This clonotype has a count of ten or more. This rearrangement joins TRBV7-9 to TRBJ1-1, with D perhaps TRBD1 (5 bases). CDR3 size: 15 residues. With 5 bases removed from V and 0 bases from J, the gap between germline ends came to 13 bases. Germline V gene lookup returns CDR1 SEHNR and CDR2 FQNEAQ (reference sequence). CDR3 protein: CASSESGTMNTEAFF. The CDR3 nucleotides are TGTGCCAGCAGCGAATCAGGGACCATGAACACTGAAGCTTTCTTT.

A note on this clonotype: A much larger clone lies one base from this, so it may be a read error. The chain uses TRBV7-9 and TRBJ2-1, with unresolved D. Germline lookup yields CDR1 SEHNR and CDR2 FQNEAQ (reference sequence). The CDR3 is 12 amino acids. CDR3 DNA sequence: TGTGCCAGCACCCCCGGACCTAATGGGCAGTTCTTC. Translating it yields CASTPGPNGQFF. The full variable domain, rest sourced from reference TRBV7-9 and TRBJ2-1, is DTGVSQNPRHKITKRGQNVTFRCDPISEHNRLYWYRQTLGQGPEFLTYFQNEAQLEKSRLLSDRFSAERPKGSFSTLEIQRTEQGDSAMYLCASTPGPNGQFFGPGTRLTVL.

This clonotype was observed a few times. The rearrangement joins TRBV3-1 to TRBJ2-7; 13 bases fit TRBD2. Losses at the gene ends were 4 bases for V and 10 bases for J; bases not matched to a gene: 1. CDR1 and CDR2 from the germline V gene are LGHDT and YNNKEL (reference sequence). The length of the CDR3 is 12 residues. The CDR3 is CASSRTSGRQYF. The CDR3, as DNA: TGTGCCAGCAGCCGGACTAGCGGGAGACAGTACTTC.

This clonotype appeared many times. The J gene is TRBJ2-7, the V gene TRBV5-1; D remains ambiguous. V was shortened by 4 bases and J by 5 bases, with 19 bases between the two germline ends. Germline loops: CDR1 SGHRS, CDR2 YFSETQ. The CDR3 extends over 15 amino acids. The CDR3: CASSAAGVLSHEQYF. The CDR3 DNA reads TGCGCCAGCAGCGCCGCAGGAGTTTTATCCCACGAGCAGTACTTC.

This clonotype was detected many times. The genes are TRBV7-2 and TRBJ1-2; a possible D gene is TRBD1 (6 bases). The germline V and J ends were trimmed by 5 bases and 2 bases, with 15 bases remaining between them. Germline CDR1 reads SGHTA; CDR2 reads FQGNSA. The CDR3 runs to 15 residues. The CDR3 DNA reads TGTGCCAGCAGCCCCTATCTAACAGGGAACTATGGCTACACCTTC. Residues: CASSPYLTGNYGYTF.

This clonotype occurred many times. The rearrangement joins TRBV20-1 to TRBJ2-1; D is uncertain. CDR1 DFQATT and CDR2 SNEGSKA come from the germline V gene (reference sequence). Between the trimmed V and J ends, which lost 5 bases and 1 base, there was a span of 12 bases. This CDR3 is built from 14 residues. DNA for the CDR3: TGCAGTGCTCCGGGCTACTCGTCCTACAATGAGCAGTTCTTC. It is translated as CSAPGYSSYNEQFF.

This clonotype was observed many times. V and J are TRBV6-5 and TRBJ2-7; TRBD2 agrees at 11 bases. CDR3 size: 19 residues. V dropped 0 bases and J dropped 1; count of bases not matched to a gene: 11. Germline V gives CDR1 MNHEY, CDR2 SVGAGI. Here the CDR3 reads CASSYSRAPGTSGSYEQYF. CDR3 coding DNA: TGTGCCAGCAGTTACTCGCGGGCCCCGGGGACTAGCGGATCCTACGAGCAGTACTTC.

This clonotype was found many times. The chain carries TRBV25-1 and TRBJ2-3; TRBD1 aligns across 10 bases. This CDR3 is built from 15 residues. J lost 4 bases, V lost 6 bases, and 7 bases had no gene match. The germline V gene has CDR1 MGHDK and CDR2 SYGVNS. DNA for the CDR3: TGTGCCAGCAGCAGAGGGACAGGGGTCGCAGATACGCAGTATTTT. It encodes CASSRGTGVADTQYF. The variable domain in full, completed from reference TRBV25-1 and TRBJ2-3, reads EADIYQTPRYLVIGTGKKITLECSQTMGHDKMYWYQQDPGMELHLIHYSYGVNSTEKGDLSSESTVSRIRTEHFPLTLESARPSHTSQYLCASSRGTGVADTQYFGPGTRLTVL.

The chain joins TRBV7-9 to TRBJ1-5; tentative D call: TRBD1 (5 bases). CDR3 length: 16 residues. Germline V gene sequence: CDR1 SEHNR, CDR2 FQNEAQ (reference sequence). Trimming cost V 1 base and J 4 bases, with 14 bases left between them. CDR3 region: CASSLDIATENQPQHF. The DNA of the CDR3 is TGTGCCAGCAGCTTAGATATCGCGACAGAAAATCAGCCCCAGCATTTT.

This clonotype has at least ten counts. The chain recombines TRBV9 with TRBJ1-1; TRBD1 is a possible D gene (5 bases). This CDR3 comprises 14 residues. V gave up 0 bases and J gave up 1 base, with 7 bases separating them. Germline lookup yields CDR1 SGDLS and CDR2 YYNGEE. The CDR3 DNA follows: TGTGCCAGCAGCGTAGCAGGGACGAACACTGAAGCTTTCTTT. Its protein product is CASSVAGTNTEAFF.

The chain combines TRBV10-3 with TRBJ1-3; 7 bases are a match to TRBD1. This CDR3 spans 15 amino acids. Losses at the gene ends were 7 bases for V and 0 bases for J; bases not matched to a gene: 6. From germline, CDR1 is ENHRY and CDR2 SYGVKD. CDR3 amino acids: CAIKTGPVSGNTIYF. CDR3 DNA sequence: TGTGCCATCAAGACAGGGCCCGTCTCTGGAAACACCATATATTTT.

In its sample, this clonotype was seen many times. The genes are TRBV2 and TRBJ1-1; D is perhaps TRBD1 (6 bases). The CDR3 spans 16 residues. Trimming took 4 bases from V and 0 from J, leaving 15 bases between them. Germline loops: CDR1 SNHLY, CDR2 FYNNEI. The CDR3 is CASSAQGKGVNTEAFF. The CDR3 DNA reads TGTGCCAGCAGTGCACAGGGAAAGGGGGTGAACACTGAAGCTTTCTTT.

Ten or more counts support this clonotype. The chain links TRBV12-3 or TRBV12-4 to TRBJ1-3, with TRBD1 matching over 8 bases. The CDR3 consists of 16 residues. V was pared by 1 base and J by 2 bases, with 4 bases of the junction left unmatched. The CDR3 here is CASSLVGQETGNTIYF. The DNA for the CDR3 is TGTGCCAGCAGTTTAGTGGGACAGGAAACTGGAAACACCATATATTTT.

This clonotype occurred many times. This chain connects TRBV30 to TRBJ2-7, with 10 bases identical to TRBD2. This CDR3 region has 15 residues. V dropped 1 base and J dropped 0; count of bases not matched to a gene: 3. Germline CDR1 GTSNPN, CDR2 SVGIG (reference sequence). The CDR3 loop is CAWSAGTSVSYEQYF. The CDR3 DNA reads TGTGCCTGGAGTGCAGGGACTAGCGTCTCCTACGAGCAGTACTTC.

The V and J genes are TRBV10-2 and TRBJ1-6; no definite D call. Germline CDR1 reads WSHSY; CDR2 reads SAAADI. The length of the CDR3 is 14 residues. V was pared by 3 bases and J by 9 bases, with 12 bases between. The CDR3 DNA follows: TGCGCCAGCAGTGAATCCGGGTTTAGTTCACCCCTCCACTTT. It translates to CASSESGFSSPLHF.

This clonotype was seen at least ten times. The chain has TRBV12-3 or TRBV12-4 and TRBJ1-1; no firm D call. The CDR3 sequence is 13 residues long. The V end lost 3 bases, the J end lost 0 bases, and 5 bases lay between the germline ends. CDR3 nucleotides: TGTGCCAGCAGTTTGTTAATGAACACTGAAGCTTTCTTT. It specifies CASSLLMNTEAFF.